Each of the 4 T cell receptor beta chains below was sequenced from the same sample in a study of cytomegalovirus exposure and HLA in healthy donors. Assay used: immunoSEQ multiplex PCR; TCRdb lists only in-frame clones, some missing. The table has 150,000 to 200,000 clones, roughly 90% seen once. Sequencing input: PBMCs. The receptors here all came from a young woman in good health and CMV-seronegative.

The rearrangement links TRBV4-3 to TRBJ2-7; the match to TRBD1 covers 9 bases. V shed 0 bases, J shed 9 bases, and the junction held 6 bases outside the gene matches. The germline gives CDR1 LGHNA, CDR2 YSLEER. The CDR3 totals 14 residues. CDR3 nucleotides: TGCGCCAGCAGCCAAGATCGGGGACAGGGAAGGCAGTACTTC. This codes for CASSQDRGQGRQYF.

Here the CDR3 DNA reads TGTGCCACAAGGGACAGGGGGCAAGAGACCCAGTACTTC. Its protein is CATRDRGQETQYF. The V and J genes are TRBV10-3 and TRBJ2-5; TRBD1 matches 11 bases. The CDR3 has 13 amino acids. With V trimmed by 10 bases and J by 2 bases, 3 bases remained unmatched. Germline assignment: CDR1 ENHRY and CDR2 SYGVKD.

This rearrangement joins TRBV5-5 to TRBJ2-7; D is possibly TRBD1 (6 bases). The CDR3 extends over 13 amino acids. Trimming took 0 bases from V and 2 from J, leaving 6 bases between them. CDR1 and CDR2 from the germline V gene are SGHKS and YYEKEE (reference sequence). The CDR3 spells CASSLDRAYEQYF. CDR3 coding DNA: TGTGCCAGCAGCTTGGACAGGGCCTACGAGCAGTACTTC.

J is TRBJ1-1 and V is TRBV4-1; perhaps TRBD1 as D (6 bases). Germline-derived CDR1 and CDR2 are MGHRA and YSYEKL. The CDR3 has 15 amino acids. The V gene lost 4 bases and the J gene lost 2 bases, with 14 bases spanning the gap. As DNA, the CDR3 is TGCGCCAGCAGCCTTTACCACAGGGAAAACACTGAAGCTTTCTTT. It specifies CASSLYHRENTEAFF.